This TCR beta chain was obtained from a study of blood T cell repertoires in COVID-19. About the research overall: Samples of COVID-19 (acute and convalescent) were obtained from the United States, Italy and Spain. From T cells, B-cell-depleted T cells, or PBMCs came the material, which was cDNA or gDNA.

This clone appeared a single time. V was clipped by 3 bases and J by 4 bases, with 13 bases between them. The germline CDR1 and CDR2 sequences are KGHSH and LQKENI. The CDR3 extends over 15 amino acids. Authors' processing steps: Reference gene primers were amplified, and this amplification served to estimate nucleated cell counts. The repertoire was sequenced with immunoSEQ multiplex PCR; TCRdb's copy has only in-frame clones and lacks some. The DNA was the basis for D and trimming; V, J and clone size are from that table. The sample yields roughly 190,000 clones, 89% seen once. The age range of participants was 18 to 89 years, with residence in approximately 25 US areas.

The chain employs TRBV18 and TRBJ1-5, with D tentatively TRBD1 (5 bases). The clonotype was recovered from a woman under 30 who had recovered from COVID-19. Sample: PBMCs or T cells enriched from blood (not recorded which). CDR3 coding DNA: TGTGCCAGCTCACCTTCAACAGGAACTAATCAGCCCCAGCATTTT. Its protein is CASSPSTGTNQPQHF. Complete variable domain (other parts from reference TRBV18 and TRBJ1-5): NAGVMQNPRHLVRRRGQEARLRCSPMKGHSHVYWYRQLPEEGLKFMVYLQKENIIDESGMPKERFSAEFPKEGPSILRIQQVVRGDSAAYFCASSPSTGTNQPQHFGDGTRLSIL.